A single TCR beta chain is shown here with its context. These data belong to a study of T cells in localized non-small cell lung cancer. Per germline, CDR1 SGHKS and CDR2 YYEKEE (reference sequence). Trimming took off 2 bases at V and 11 bases at J, with 19 bases between the two ends. The CDR3 loop spans 14 amino acids. Assay used: immunoSEQ multiplex PCR; TCRdb lists only in-frame clones, some missing. The sample includes around 29,000 clones, 90% of them seen just once. This chain joins TRBV5-5 and TRBJ1-1; a possible D gene is TRBD1 (6 bases). This receptor was taken from a woman between 35 and 70 years old with stage I lung adenocarcinoma. The material sequenced was peripheral blood, taken before any cancer treatment. CDR3 sequence: CASSFRTALQEAFF. In nucleotides, the CDR3 is TGTGCCAGCAGCTTCCGGACAGCTCTCCAGGAGGCTTTCTTT. The full variable domain, completed using reference TRBV5-5 and TRBJ1-1, is DAGVTQSPTHLIKTRGQQVTLRCSPISGHKSVSWYQQVLGQGPQFIFQYYEKEERGRGNFPDRFSARQFPNYSSELNVNALLLGDSALYLCASSFRTALQEAFFGQGTRLTVV.